This T cell receptor beta chain was captured by sequencing in a study of blood T cell repertoires in COVID-19. About the research overall: The United States, Italy and Spain supplied acute and convalescent COVID-19 samples.

The CDR3 consists of 16 residues. Losses at the gene ends were 3 bases for V and 2 bases for J; bases not matched to a gene: 9. Germline assignment: CDR1 MGHDK and CDR2 SYGVNS. Using immunoSEQ multiplex PCR, the repertoire was profiled, and TCRdb retains in-frame clones only, with some absent. The sample has about 280,000 clones, 85% seen once. Adults between roughly 18 and 90 years of age took part from 24 US areas. Cohort assignment relied on participant-reported clinical history. Cohort 3 donors counted as recovered after two negative PCRs, clearance, or resolved symptoms. This TCR derives from a woman in her forties or fifties who had recovered from COVID-19. Sequencing was carried out using PBMCs or T cells enriched from blood (not recorded which). The chain employs TRBV25-1 and TRBJ2-7; 8 bases agree with TRBD1. The DNA for the CDR3 is TGTGCCAGCAGTGACCCCGGGACAGGACTGGCCTACGAGCAGTACTTC. Its translation is CASSDPGTGLAYEQYF.